A single sample is the source of the 14 T cell receptor beta chains below, sequenced in a study of CD8 T cells in ankylosing spondylitis. TCRdb recomputed calls from the 5' RACE reads with MiXCR, one row per CDR3 protein. The sample gives roughly 130,000 distinct CDR3 sequences, approximately 13% of which show up once; approximately 3% is in the top ten. The sequenced sample was blood, either unsorted or a sorted T cell fraction (not recorded which). The receptors here all came from a female donor with ankylosing spondylitis or in good health (not recorded which).

In this sample, this clonotype turned up many times. The rearrangement joins TRBV27 to TRBJ2-7, with 7 bases matching TRBD2. After removal of 5 bases from V and 3 bases from J, the junction contained 10 bases not matched to a gene. The CDR3 consists of 15 residues. From germline, CDR1 is MNHEY and CDR2 SMNVEV (reference sequence). Written as DNA, the CDR3 is TGTGCCAGCAGTGAGCGGTGGGGCGGGAGCTACGAGCAGTACTTC. This gives the protein CASSERWGGSYEQYF.

V usage is TRBV9 and J usage is TRBJ2-1, with 7 positions matching TRBD2. The germline gives CDR1 SGDLS, CDR2 YYNGEE. Unmatched junction bases numbered 7, after V lost 6 bases and J lost 4 bases. The length of the CDR3 is 14 residues. The CDR3 nucleotides are TGTGCCAGCAAGGGAGGGCCGGGGTACAATGAGCAGTTCTTC. Protein product: CASKGGPGYNEQFF. Drawing the rest from reference TRBV9 and TRBJ2-1, the complete variable domain is DSGVTQTPKHLITATGQRVTLRCSPRSGDLSVYWYQQSLDQGLQFLIQYYNGEERAKGNILERFSAQQFPDLHSELNLSSLELGDSALYFCASKGGPGYNEQFFGPGTRLTVL.

This clonotype was counted ten times or more. The chain combines TRBV28 with TRBJ1-6, with 7 nucleotides matching TRBD1. The germline CDR1 and CDR2 sequences are MDHEN and SYDVKM. The CDR3 consists of 15 residues. J gave up 7 bases and V 6 bases, and 9 bases lay outside the gene matches. CDR3: CASSIHRGANSPLHF. In nucleotides, the CDR3 is TGTGCCAGCAGCATACACAGGGGCGCGAATTCACCCCTCCACTTT.

Many counts were recorded for this clonotype. The V and J genes are TRBV25-1 and TRBJ1-2; the D gene is possibly TRBD1 (6 bases). V was cut by 3 bases and J by 4 bases, with 18 bases left in between. CDR3 length equals 16 residues. In germline, CDR1 is MGHDK, CDR2 SYGVNS. The CDR3 loop is CASSDDSGGNFYGYTF. DNA of the CDR3: TGTGCCAGCAGTGATGACTCGGGGGGCAACTTCTATGGCTACACCTTC.

This clonotype came up many times. V gene TRBV29-1 combines with J gene TRBJ1-1; D not resolved. The CDR3 extends over 11 amino acids. Germline CDR1 is SQVTM and CDR2 is ANQGSEA. Deletions cut 5 bases from V and 0 bases from J, with 4 bases between. CDR3 sequence: CSVRVNTEAFF. Here the CDR3 DNA reads TGCAGCGTTCGGGTGAACACTGAAGCTTTCTTT. The whole variable domain, remainder taken from reference TRBV29-1 and TRBJ1-1, is SAVISQKPSRDICQRGTSLTIQCQVDSQVTMMFWYRQQPGQSLTLIATANQGSEATYESGFVIDKFPISRPNLTFSTLTVSNMSPEDSSIYLCSVRVNTEAFFGQGTRLTVV.

This clonotype was detected many times. The chain is built from TRBV4-2 and TRBJ2-3; TRBD2 agrees at 9 bases. V shed 3 bases, J shed 5 bases, and the junction held 12 bases outside the gene matches. Germline values: CDR1 LGHNA, CDR2 YNFKEQ. This CDR3 is 17 amino acids long. In nucleotides, the CDR3 is TGTGCCAGCAGCCAGGTCTTGGCGGGGGGGCAGGTAGATACGCAGTATTTT. Translating it yields CASSQVLAGGQVDTQYF.

This clonotype was seen a handful of times. The chain uses TRBV20-1 and TRBJ2-5, with D unresolved. The CDR3 has 14 amino acids. Germline V lookup: CDR1 DFQATT, CDR2 SNEGSKA (reference sequence). V was pared by 0 bases and J by 1 base, with 9 bases between. CDR3 nucleotide sequence: TGCAGTGCTAGAGATCGGCAGGTCCAAGAGACCCAGTACTTC. Translating it yields CSARDRQVQETQYF.

This clonotype has a count of ten or more. This rearrangement joins TRBV5-1 to TRBJ2-4; D remains ambiguous. The CDR3 covers 15 residues. Trimming stripped 0 bases from V and 3 bases from J, with 10 bases between. Germline values: CDR1 SGHRS, CDR2 YFSETQ. CDR3 amino acids: CASSLEGWDKNIQYF. CDR3 nucleotides: TGCGCCAGCAGCTTGGAAGGGTGGGACAAAAACATTCAGTACTTC.

V gene TRBV7-3 combines with J gene TRBJ2-2, with 11 bases aligning to TRBD2. With V trimmed by 2 bases and J by 5 bases, 7 bases remained unmatched. Germline CDR1 SGHTA, CDR2 FQGTGA. The CDR3 loop spans 17 amino acids. The CDR3 region has the DNA TGTGCCAGCAGCTTACGGGCTAGCGGGGGGAGTACCGGGGAGCTGTTTTTT. Encoded protein: CASSLRASGGSTGELFF. The full variable domain, rest sourced from reference TRBV7-3 and TRBJ2-2, is GAGVSQTPSNKVTEKGKYVELRCDPISGHTALYWYRQSLGQGPEFLIYFQGTGAADDSGLPNDRFFAVRPEGSVSTLKIQRTERGDSAVYLCASSLRASGGSTGELFFGEGSRLTVL.

The chain uses TRBV25-1 and TRBJ1-2, with TRBD1 as a possible D gene (6 bases). The germline CDR1 and CDR2 sequences are MGHDK and SYGVNS. CDR3 length: 15 residues. Trimming took 2 bases from V and 0 from J, leaving 10 bases between them. The chain's CDR3 is CASSEDRQANYGYTF. As DNA, the CDR3 is TGTGCCAGCAGTGAAGACAGGCAAGCTAACTATGGCTACACCTTC.

Many counts were recorded for this clonotype. J is TRBJ2-3 and V is TRBV6-6; D is uncertain. The CDR3 runs to 13 residues. The V end was cut by 5 bases, the J end by 5 bases, with 11 bases between. Looked up from germline, CDR1 is MNHNY and CDR2 is SVGAGI (reference sequence). The CDR3 DNA follows: TGTGCCAGCAGTACTGGGCTGGGAGATACGCAGTATTTT. Translation: CASSTGLGDTQYF.

As for this clonotype: A clone one base away is much larger, so this may be a read error. This chain uses TRBV21-1 with TRBJ2-5; no DNA check was done on the table's D call, TRBD1. TRBV21-1 is given as a pseudogene. The CDR3 extends over 14 amino acids. CDR3 region: CASSLRQGLKTQYF. DNA for the CDR3: TGTGCCAGCAGCCTCCGACAGGGCTTAAAGACCCAGTACTTC.

This clonotype has a count of ten or more. The rearrangement joins TRBV29-1 to TRBJ1-2; D is possibly TRBD1 (6 bases). The CDR3 sequence is 14 residues long. The germline V gene has CDR1 SQVTM and CDR2 ANQGSEA. Trimming stripped 3 bases from V and 5 bases from J, with 16 bases between. In nucleotides, the CDR3 is TGCAGCGTTGAGAGCGGGGGCGCGTCTTATGGCTACACCTTC. The encoded protein is CSVESGGASYGYTF.

CDR3 bases: TGCGCCAGCAGCCCTATGACAGGGAACTATGGCTACACCTTC. Protein product: CASSPMTGNYGYTF. V and J are TRBV5-1 and TRBJ1-2; 7 positions agree with TRBD1. The ends lost 4 bases at V and 2 bases at J; junction bases unmatched: 5. The CDR3 spans 14 residues. Germline CDR1 is SGHRS and CDR2 is YFSETQ.